This passage covers 14 T cell receptor beta chains from one sample sequenced in a study of T cell responses to AZD1222 COVID-19 vaccine. The assay was immunoSEQ multiplex PCR, and TCRdb's table has in-frame clones only and misses some. The data show 95,000 to 150,000 clones, approximately 90% seen once. The sequencing used peripheral blood, collected on day 0 of AZD1222 vaccination. The receptor source for this set is an adult in good health.

The V gene is TRBV7-9, the J gene TRBJ2-1, with 10 nucleotides matching TRBD2. CDR3 length: 13 residues. The germline gives CDR1 SEHNR, CDR2 FQNEAQ (reference sequence). V was pared by 2 bases and J by 11 bases, with 3 bases of the junction left unmatched. CDR3 coding DNA: TGTGCCAGCAGCTTACTAGCGGGGGAAAAGCAGTTCTTC. Protein sequence: CASSLLAGEKQFF.

The chain carries TRBV4-3 and TRBJ2-3; 11 bases are shared with TRBD2. The CDR3 totals 18 residues. J was trimmed by 2 bases and V by 0 bases; bases with no gene match: 7. Germline CDR1 LGHNA, CDR2 YSLEER. The CDR3 nucleotides are TGCGCCAGCAGCCAAGATCGAGTACTAGCGGGAGACACAGATACGCAGTATTTT. Its translation is CASSQDRVLAGDTDTQYF.

The chain couples TRBV7-9 to TRBJ2-1, with D perhaps given as TRBD1 or TRBD2 (6 bases each). Germline CDR1 SEHNR, CDR2 FQNEAQ (reference sequence). The CDR3 contains 13 residues. V lost 3 bases and J 10 bases, leaving 13 bases between the germline ends. The CDR3 sequence is CASSFGGEGEQFF. The CDR3 nucleotides read TGTGCCAGCAGCTTCGGGGGCGAGGGGGAGCAGTTCTTC.

This chain uses TRBV9 with TRBJ1-3, with D maybe TRBD1 (6 bases). The CDR3 spans 13 residues. Trimming pared 3 bases from V and 10 bases from J, leaving 14 bases between. Germline V gene lookup returns CDR1 SGDLS and CDR2 YYNGEE. CDR3 sequence: CASSATGIATIYF. The CDR3 bases are TGTGCCAGCAGCGCAACAGGGATAGCTACCATATATTTT.

Comments on this clone: Other DNA sequences in the sample encode the same CDR3. This rearrangement joins TRBV11-1 to TRBJ2-7; a possible D gene is TRBD2 (5 bases). This CDR3 is built from 12 residues. Germline CDR1 and CDR2: SGHAT and FQDESV (reference sequence). Trimming removed 3 bases at V and 7 bases at J, with 10 bases between. The DNA of the CDR3 is TGTGCCAGCAGCTTGGGTCGGACTGAGCAGTACTTC. It encodes CASSLGRTEQYF.

The V call is TRBV5-1, the J call TRBJ2-2; D gene uncertain. This CDR3 is built from 13 residues. The germline V gene has CDR1 SGHRS and CDR2 YFSETQ. V was shortened by 5 bases and J by 3 bases, with 8 bases between the two germline ends. The CDR3 spells CASRATDTGELFF. As DNA, the CDR3 is TGCGCCAGCAGAGCAACCGACACCGGGGAGCTGTTTTTT.

The J gene is TRBJ2-3, the V gene TRBV6-5; D gene ambiguous. The CDR3 consists of 13 residues. The V and J ends lost 7 bases and 4 bases respectively, with 12 bases between them. The germline V gene has CDR1 MNHEY and CDR2 SVGAGI. The CDR3 nucleotides are TGTGCCAGCAAGTTGAGAGATGCAGATACGCAGTATTTT. Its protein is CASKLRDADTQYF.

The chain has TRBV19 and TRBJ1-5, with 8 bases fitting TRBD1. CDR1 is LNHDA and CDR2 is SQIVND in the germline V gene (reference sequence). The ends lost 6 bases at V and 7 bases at J; junction bases unmatched: 14. CDR3 size: 16 residues. CDR3 protein: CASRPDNRGEGQPQHF. CDR3 sequence (DNA): TGTGCCAGTAGACCTGACAACAGGGGGGAAGGGCAGCCCCAGCATTTT.

This clone was detected only once. The gene calls are TRBV19 and TRBJ1-1; D is uncertain. The ends were cut back, 3 bases at V and 6 bases at J, with 8 bases in the middle. The germline CDR1 and CDR2 sequences are LNHDA and SQIVND (reference sequence). The CDR3 covers 12 residues. Here the CDR3 reads CASSMGRAEAFF. DNA for the CDR3: TGTGCCAGTAGTATGGGTAGGGCTGAAGCTTTCTTT.

Written as DNA, the CDR3 is TGTGCCAGCAGTTTATCTAGCGGGAGGGCCTACAATGAGCAGTTCTTC. It codes for CASSLSSGRAYNEQFF. The rearrangement links TRBV28 to TRBJ2-1, with TRBD2 identical over 12 bases. J gave up 2 bases and V 1 base, and 0 bases lay outside the gene matches. Germline V lookup: CDR1 MDHEN, CDR2 SYDVKM. The CDR3 contains 16 residues. The whole variable domain, filled in from reference TRBV28 and TRBJ2-1, reads DVKVTQSSRYLVKRTGEKVFLECVQDMDHENMFWYRQDPGLGLRLIYFSYDVKMKEKGDIPEGYSVSREKKERFSLILESASTNQTSMYLCASSLSSGRAYNEQFFGPGTRLTVL.

This clone has just one count. CDR3 amino acids: CASSPLAGVSDTQYF. The DNA of the CDR3 is TGTGCCAGCTCACCACTTGCAGGGGTATCAGATACGCAGTATTTT. This chain links TRBV18 with TRBJ2-3; D possibly corresponds to TRBD1 (6 bases). Germline V CDR1 and CDR2: KGHSH, LQKENI. This CDR3 spans 15 amino acids. V was pared by 1 base and J by 4 bases, with 12 bases between.

The gene calls are TRBV28 and TRBJ1-2; D possibly corresponds to TRBD1 (6 bases). The length of the CDR3 is 15 residues. Germline assignment: CDR1 MDHEN and CDR2 SYDVKM. The V end was cut by 3 bases, the J end by 2 bases, with 13 bases between. The DNA of the CDR3 is TGTGCCAGCAGTTTGGGGGGGGCGCGAAACTATGGCTACACCTTC. Protein product: CASSLGGARNYGYTF.

V and J are TRBV4-3 and TRBJ1-3; D gene ambiguous. CDR1 is LGHNA and CDR2 is YSLEER in the germline V gene. With 0 bases removed from V and 0 bases from J, the gap between germline ends came to 6 bases. This CDR3 has 15 amino acids. CDR3 sequence reads: CASSQDLSSGNTIYF. The CDR3 region has the DNA TGCGCCAGCAGCCAAGATCTTAGCTCTGGAAACACCATATATTTT.

The chain uses TRBV2 and TRBJ1-2; D is uncertain. The CDR3 extends over 13 amino acids. The ends were cut back, 4 bases at V and 8 bases at J, with 14 bases in the middle. Germline values: CDR1 SNHLY, CDR2 FYNNEI. The chain's CDR3 is CASSVIVALGYTF. The CDR3 DNA follows: TGTGCCAGCAGTGTAATAGTGGCTTTAGGCTACACCTTC.